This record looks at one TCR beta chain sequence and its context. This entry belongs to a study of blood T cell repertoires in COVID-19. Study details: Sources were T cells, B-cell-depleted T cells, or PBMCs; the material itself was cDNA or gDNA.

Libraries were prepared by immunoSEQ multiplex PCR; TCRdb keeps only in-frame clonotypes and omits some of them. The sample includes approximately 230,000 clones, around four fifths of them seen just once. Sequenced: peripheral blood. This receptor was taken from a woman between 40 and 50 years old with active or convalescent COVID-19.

CDR3: CASSYSPGGPTEAFF. CDR3 sequence (DNA): TGTGCCAGCAGTTACTCCCCAGGGGGACCAACTGAAGCTTTCTTT. The chain links TRBV6-6 to TRBJ1-1; TRBD1 agrees at 7 bases. The germline V gene encodes CDR1 MNHNY and CDR2 SVGAGI (reference sequence). This CDR3 contains 15 residues. Trimming removed 0 bases from V and 5 bases from J; junction bases left unmatched: 6.